A selection of T cell receptor beta chains follows, all from one sample in a study of OX40 agonist ivuxolimab in advanced cancers. Method: immunoSEQ multiplex PCR; TCRdb's copy keeps in-frame clones and lacks some. Of tens of thousands of clones listed, about 73% are singletons. Specimen: CD4+ or CD8+ T cells sorted from blood, collected in a trial of the OX40 agonist ivuxolimab. Source of these receptors: an adult with an advanced solid tumor such as melanoma, head and neck, liver or kidney cancer. The CDR3 runs from the conserved cysteine through the conserved F or W. A D gene is named only where the DNA matches it firmly. Part of the rows lack a size; the others show once, few, many or a class for expanded clones.

d_call | j_call | v_call | clone_size | cdr3_aa | cdr3_nt
TRBD2 | TRBJ2-2 | TRBV5-1 | NA | CASSLSGGRDTGELFF | TGCGCCAGCAGCTTGTCAGGCGGGAGAGATACCGGGGAGCTGTTTTTT
NA | TRBJ2-3 | TRBV30 | NA | CAPSGAVYTDTQYF | TGTGCCCCTTCGGGGGCAGTTTACACAGATACGCAGTATTTT
NA | TRBJ2-5 | TRBV7-2 | once | CASSAGQRGETQYF | TGTGCCAGCAGCGCCGGGCAACGCGGAGAGACCCAGTACTTC
NA | TRBJ2-1 | TRBV19 | NA | CASTDPGGGAYNEQFF | TGTGCCAGTACCGATCCAGGGGGGGGCGCATACAATGAGCAGTTCTTC
NA | TRBJ1-4 | TRBV5-1 | NA | CASSPLRGAREKLFF | TGCGCCAGCAGCCCCCTTAGGGGGGCGCGGGAAAAACTGTTTTTT
NA | TRBJ2-7 | TRBV27 | NA | CASSLGGTRYEQYF | TGTGCCAGCAGTTTAGGGGGGACCCGGTACGAGCAGTACTTC
TRBD2 | TRBJ2-1 | TRBV7-8 | NA | CASSPVREGRLNEQFF | TGTGCCAGCAGCCCGGTTCGGGAGGGCCGGTTGAATGAGCAGTTCTTC
TRBD2 | TRBJ2-3 | TRBV2 | few | CASSRGTSGNTDTQYF | TGTGCCAGCAGTCGCGGGACTAGCGGGAACACAGATACGCAGTATTTT
TRBD2 | TRBJ2-5 | TRBV30 | NA | CAWGRDRWQPYF | TGTGCCTGGGGGAGGGACCGATGGCAACCGTACTTC
NA | TRBJ2-3 | TRBV25-1 | NA | CATQTTGTRTDTQYF | TGTGCCACCCAGACTACAGGGACCCGCACAGATACGCAGTATTTT
NA | TRBJ1-3 | TRBV5-1 | once | CASSLIGDSGNTIYF | TGCGCCAGCAGCTTGATAGGCGACTCTGGAAACACCATATATTTT